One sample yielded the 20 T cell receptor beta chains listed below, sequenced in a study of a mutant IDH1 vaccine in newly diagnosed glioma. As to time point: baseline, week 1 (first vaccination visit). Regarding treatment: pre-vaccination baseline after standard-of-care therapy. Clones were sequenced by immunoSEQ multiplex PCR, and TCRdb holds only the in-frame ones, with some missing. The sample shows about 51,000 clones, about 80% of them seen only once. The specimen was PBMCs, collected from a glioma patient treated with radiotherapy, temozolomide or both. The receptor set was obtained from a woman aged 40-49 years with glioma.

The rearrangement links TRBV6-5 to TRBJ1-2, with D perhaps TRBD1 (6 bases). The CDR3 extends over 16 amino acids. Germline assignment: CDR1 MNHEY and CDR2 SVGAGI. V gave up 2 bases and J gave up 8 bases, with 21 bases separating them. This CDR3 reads CASSYRITGLRDGYTF. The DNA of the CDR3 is TGTGCCAGCAGTTACCGTATAACAGGGCTCAGAGACGGCTACACCTTC.

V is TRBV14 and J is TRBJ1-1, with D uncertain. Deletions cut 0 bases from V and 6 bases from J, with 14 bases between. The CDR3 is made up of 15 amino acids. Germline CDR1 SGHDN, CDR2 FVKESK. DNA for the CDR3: TGTGCCAGCAGCCAAGATCCCCACAGTCTCGCTGAAGCTTTCTTT. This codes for CASSQDPHSLAEAFF.

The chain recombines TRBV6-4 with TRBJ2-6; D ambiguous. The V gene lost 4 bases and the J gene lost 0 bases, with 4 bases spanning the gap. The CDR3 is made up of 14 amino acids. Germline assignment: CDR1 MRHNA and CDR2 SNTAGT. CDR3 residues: CASSVVSGANVLTF. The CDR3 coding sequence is TGTGCCAGCAGTGTGGTCTCTGGGGCCAACGTCCTGACTTTC.

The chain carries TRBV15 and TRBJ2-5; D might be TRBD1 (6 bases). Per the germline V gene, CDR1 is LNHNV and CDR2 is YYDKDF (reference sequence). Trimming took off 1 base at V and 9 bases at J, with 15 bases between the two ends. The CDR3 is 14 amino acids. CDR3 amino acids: CATSRARTAGAQYF. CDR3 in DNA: TGTGCCACCAGCAGAGCCAGGACAGCAGGGGCCCAGTACTTC. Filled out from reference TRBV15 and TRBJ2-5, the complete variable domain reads DAMVIQNPRYQVTQFGKPVTLSCSQTLNHNVMYWYQQKSSQAPKLLFHYYDKDFNNEADTPDNFQSRRPNTSFCFLDIRSPGLGDTAMYLCATSRARTAGAQYFGPGTRLLVL.

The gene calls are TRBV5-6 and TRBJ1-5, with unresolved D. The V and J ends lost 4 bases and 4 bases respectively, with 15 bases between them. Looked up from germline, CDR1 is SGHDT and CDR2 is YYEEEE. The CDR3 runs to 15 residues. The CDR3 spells CASSPASAPNQPQHF. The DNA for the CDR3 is TGTGCCAGCAGCCCGGCCTCTGCACCGAATCAGCCCCAGCATTTT.

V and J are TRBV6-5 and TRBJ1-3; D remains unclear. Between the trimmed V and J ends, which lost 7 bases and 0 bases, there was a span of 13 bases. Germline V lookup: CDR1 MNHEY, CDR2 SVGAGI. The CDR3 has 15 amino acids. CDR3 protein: CASTSDARSGNTIYF. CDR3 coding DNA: TGTGCCAGCACCTCCGACGCGCGCTCTGGAAACACCATATATTTT.

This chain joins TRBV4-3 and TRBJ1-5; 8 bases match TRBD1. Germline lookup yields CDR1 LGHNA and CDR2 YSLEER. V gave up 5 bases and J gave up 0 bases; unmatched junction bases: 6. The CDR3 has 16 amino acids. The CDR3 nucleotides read TGCGCCAGCAGCTCGCCGGGACAGGATAGCAATCAGCCCCAGCATTTT. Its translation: CASSSPGQDSNQPQHF.

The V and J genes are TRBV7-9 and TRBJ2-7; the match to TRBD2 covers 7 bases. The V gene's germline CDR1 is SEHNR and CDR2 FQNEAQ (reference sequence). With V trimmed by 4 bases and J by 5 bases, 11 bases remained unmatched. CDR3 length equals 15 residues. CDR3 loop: CASSWGGEGSDEQYF. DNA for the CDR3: TGTGCCAGCAGCTGGGGGGGAGAGGGATCAGACGAGCAGTACTTC.

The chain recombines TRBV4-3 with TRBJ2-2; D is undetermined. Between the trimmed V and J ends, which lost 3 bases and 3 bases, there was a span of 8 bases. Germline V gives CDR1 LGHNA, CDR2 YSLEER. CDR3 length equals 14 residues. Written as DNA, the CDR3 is TGCGCCAGCAGCCAGCGAGCCGACACCGGGGAGCTGTTTTTT. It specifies CASSQRADTGELFF.

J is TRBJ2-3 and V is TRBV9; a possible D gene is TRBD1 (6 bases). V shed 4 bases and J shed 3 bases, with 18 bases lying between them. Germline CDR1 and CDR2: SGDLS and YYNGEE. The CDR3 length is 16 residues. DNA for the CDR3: TGTGCCAGCAGCCCAGGTTTGAGGGACAATACAGATACGCAGTATTTT. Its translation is CASSPGLRDNTDTQYF.

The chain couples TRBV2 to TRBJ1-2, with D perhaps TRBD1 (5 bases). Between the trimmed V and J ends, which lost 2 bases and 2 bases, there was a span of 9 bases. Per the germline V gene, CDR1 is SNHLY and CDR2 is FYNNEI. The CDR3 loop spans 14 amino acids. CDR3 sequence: CASSERGYNYGYTF. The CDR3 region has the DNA TGTGCCAGCAGTGAAAGGGGATACAACTATGGCTACACCTTC.

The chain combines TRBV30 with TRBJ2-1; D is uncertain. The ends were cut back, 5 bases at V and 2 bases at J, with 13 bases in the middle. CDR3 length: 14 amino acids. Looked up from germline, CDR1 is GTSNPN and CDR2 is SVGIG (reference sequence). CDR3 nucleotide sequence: TGTGCCTGGCGCCCCGACCTCGCCTACAATGAGCAGTTCTTC. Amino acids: CAWRPDLAYNEQFF. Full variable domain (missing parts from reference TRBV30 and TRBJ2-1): SQTIHQWPATLVQPVGSPLSLECTVEGTSNPNLYWYRQAAGRGLQLLFYSVGIGQISSEVPQNLSASRPQDRQFILSSKKLLLSDSGFYLCAWRPDLAYNEQFFGPGTRLTVL.

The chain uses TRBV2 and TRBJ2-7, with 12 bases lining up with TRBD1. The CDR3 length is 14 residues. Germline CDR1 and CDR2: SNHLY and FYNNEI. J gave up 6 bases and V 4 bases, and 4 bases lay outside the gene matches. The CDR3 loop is CASSGGTGGGEQYF. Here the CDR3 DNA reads TGTGCCAGCAGTGGGGGGACAGGGGGCGGCGAGCAGTACTTC.

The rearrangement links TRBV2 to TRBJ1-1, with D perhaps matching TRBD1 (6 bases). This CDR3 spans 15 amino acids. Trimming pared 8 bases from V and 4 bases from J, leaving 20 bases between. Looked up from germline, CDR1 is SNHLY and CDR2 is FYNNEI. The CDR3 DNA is TGTGCCAGCGGCGTCTCCCCGGGACACCTCACTGAAGCTTTCTTT. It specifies CASGVSPGHLTEAFF.

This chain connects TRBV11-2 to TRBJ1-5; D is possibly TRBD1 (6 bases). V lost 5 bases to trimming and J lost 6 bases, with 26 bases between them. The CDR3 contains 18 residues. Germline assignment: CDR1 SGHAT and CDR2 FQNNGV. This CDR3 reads CASSLEGGVGTGGQPQHF. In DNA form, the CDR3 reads TGTGCCAGCAGCCTCGAGGGGGGGGTAGGGACGGGGGGTCAGCCCCAGCATTTT. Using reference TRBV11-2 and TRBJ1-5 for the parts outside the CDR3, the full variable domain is EAGVAQSPRYKIIEKRQSVAFWCNPISGHATLYWYQQILGQGPKLLIQFQNNGVVDDSQLPKDRFSAERLKGVDSTLKIQPAKLEDSAVYLCASSLEGGVGTGGQPQHFGDGTRLSIL.

CDR3 in amino acids: CASRRTGGNEKLFF. The CDR3 nucleotides are TGCGCCAGCAGGAGGACAGGGGGTAATGAAAAACTGTTTTTT. This chain joins TRBV10-1 and TRBJ1-4; 10 nucleotides agree with TRBD1. CDR1 is WNHNN, CDR2 SYGVQD, per germline (reference sequence). The CDR3 contains 14 residues. V lost 6 bases to trimming and J lost 4 bases; unmatched junction nucleotides: 2.

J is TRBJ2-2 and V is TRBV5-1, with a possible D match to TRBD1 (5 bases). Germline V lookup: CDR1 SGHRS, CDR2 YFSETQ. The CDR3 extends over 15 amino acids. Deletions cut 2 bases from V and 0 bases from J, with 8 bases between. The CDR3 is CASSLGAANTGELFF. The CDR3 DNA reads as TGCGCCAGCAGCTTAGGGGCCGCGAACACCGGGGAGCTGTTTTTT.

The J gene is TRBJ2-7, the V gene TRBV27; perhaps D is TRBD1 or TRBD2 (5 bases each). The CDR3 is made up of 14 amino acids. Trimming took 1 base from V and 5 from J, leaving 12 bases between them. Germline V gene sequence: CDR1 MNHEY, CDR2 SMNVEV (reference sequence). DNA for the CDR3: TGTGCCAGCAGTTTATTCTGGACGGGACACGAGCAGTACTTC. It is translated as CASSLFWTGHEQYF.

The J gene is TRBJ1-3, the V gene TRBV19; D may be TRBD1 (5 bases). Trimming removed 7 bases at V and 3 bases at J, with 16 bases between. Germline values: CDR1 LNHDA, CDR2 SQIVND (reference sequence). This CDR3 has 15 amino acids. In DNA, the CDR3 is TGTGCCAGTACCGAGTTTAACAGGCTTGGAAACACCATATATTTT. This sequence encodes CASTEFNRLGNTIYF. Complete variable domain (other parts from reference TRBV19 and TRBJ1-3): DGGITQSPKYLFRKEGQNVTLSCEQNLNHDAMYWYRQDPGQGLRLIYYSQIVNDFQKGDIAEGYSVSREKKESFPLTVTSAQKNPTAFYLCASTEFNRLGNTIYFGEGSWLTVV.

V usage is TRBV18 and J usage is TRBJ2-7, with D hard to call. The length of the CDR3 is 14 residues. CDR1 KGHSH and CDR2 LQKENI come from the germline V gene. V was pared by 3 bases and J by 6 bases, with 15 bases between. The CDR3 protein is CASSPPSTESEQYF. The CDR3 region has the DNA TGTGCCAGCTCACCCCCTTCGACGGAGTCCGAGCAGTACTTC. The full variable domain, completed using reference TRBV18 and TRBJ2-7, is NAGVMQNPRHLVRRRGQEARLRCSPMKGHSHVYWYRQLPEEGLKFMVYLQKENIIDESGMPKERFSAEFPKEGPSILRIQQVVRGDSAAYFCASSPPSTESEQYFGPGTRLTVT.